Sequencing of this TCR beta chain was carried out in a study of long-term antiretroviral therapy in people with HIV. About the research overall: The 2015 recommendation for immediate ART came about a decade after the earliest samples. Broader study findings: Dominating the repertoire at all time points were the clones that expanded before ART.

V gave up 3 bases and J gave up 2 bases, with 15 bases separating them. The CDR3 length is 15 residues. The germline V gene encodes CDR1 SGHDT and CDR2 YYEEEE. Assay version v3.0 of immunoSEQ was used, and it was run at survey level. Sequencing was performed with immunoSEQ multiplex PCR; in TCRdb, only in-frame clones are kept and a portion is missing. There are 40,000 to 60,000 clones in the sample; 84% occur only once, and under 3% lies in the top ten. As to this clone: The target antigen is unknown.

The rearrangement joins TRBV5-6 to TRBJ2-7, with D tentatively TRBD1 (6 bases). This specimen consisted of unsorted PBMCs, obtained 0.8 years after starting antiretroviral therapy. The TCR was taken from a woman between 18 and 29 years old with HIV. The CDR3 DNA sequence: TGTGCCAGCAGCTCAAACCCAGGGGCCACCTACGAGCAGTACTTC. This codes for CASSSNPGATYEQYF.